Below, one TCR beta chain is given with its context. The sample is drawn from a study of blood T cell repertoires in COVID-19. Study background: Whether acute or convalescent, the COVID-19 samples came from the United States, Italy and Spain. T cells, B-cell-depleted T cells, or PBMCs provided the cDNA or gDNA that served as material.

Per germline, CDR1 SGHRS and CDR2 YFSETQ. Trimming took 3 bases from V and 3 from J, leaving 21 bases between them. This CDR3 contains 17 residues. In the original processing: Scientists estimated how many nucleated cells there were by amplifying reference gene primers. TCRdb's table, derived via immunoSEQ multiplex PCR, lists solely in-frame clones and lacks some. The V and J calls and clone size come from that table; D and trimming were worked out from the DNA. Of fewer than 200,000 clones in the sample, around 89% were seen once. The receptor comes from a man aged 40-49 years with active or convalescent COVID-19. This chain connects TRBV5-1 to TRBJ1-1; weak D call: TRBD1 (5 bases). Input material: peripheral blood. CDR3 nucleotide sequence: TGCGCCAGCAGCTACTACCGGGACTCCCGGCGCGACACTGAAGCTTTCTTT. Translated: CASSYYRDSRRDTEAFF.